Below, 21 T cell receptor beta chains from the same sample are listed, as sequenced in a study of blood T cell repertoires in COVID-19 (TCRdb year 2020). The library came from the immunoSEQ multiplex PCR assay. TCRdb carries this immuneACCESS record with in-frame sequences only. Its versions omit some clonotypes, under half of them owing to an unresolved V gene in the studies checked, with the rest unexplained. The sample table shows some 230,000 clones, and 75% to 90% are seen once. Approximately 8% of the sample is in the top ten clones. Material: peripheral blood. The receptors shown here come from a woman aged 80 or over with COVID-19, enrolled during active disease.

The chain employs TRBV13 and TRBJ1-3, with D tentatively TRBD1 (6 bases). This CDR3 region has 16 residues. The V end lost 0 bases, the J end lost 3 bases, and 12 bases lay between the germline ends. CDR1 PRHDT and CDR2 FYEKMQ come from the germline V gene (reference sequence). The CDR3 protein is CASSLGGGRGGNTIYF. The CDR3 region has the DNA TGTGCCAGCAGCTTAGGCGGGGGGCGCGGTGGAAACACCATATATTTT.

The count of this clone is one. The chain is built from TRBV6-2 or TRBV6-3 and TRBJ2-2; 7 bases are shared with TRBD2. Trimming cost V 0 bases and J 6 bases; bases outside gene matches: 10. Germline V CDR1 and CDR2: MNHEY, SVGEGT. The CDR3 contains 17 residues. The CDR3 DNA reads as TGTGCCAGCAGTTACTCGTTGTCTGCGGGAGTGTCCGGGGAGCTGTTTTTT. Translation gives CASSYSLSAGVSGELFF.

The genes are TRBV18 and TRBJ2-2, with 10 positions matching TRBD2. The germline V gene has CDR1 KGHSH and CDR2 LQKENI. There are 17 residues in the CDR3. V shed 3 bases, J shed 0 bases, and the junction held 4 bases outside the gene matches. CDR3 nucleotides: TGTGCCAGCTCACCTAGCGGGAGGATCGCGAACACCGGGGAGCTGTTTTTT. Translation: CASSPSGRIANTGELFF.

The sample holds a few counts of this clone. The V and J genes are TRBV29-1 and TRBJ1-1, with TRBD1 matching 8 bases. CDR1 and CDR2 (germline): SQVTM, ANQGSEA. The CDR3 consists of 16 residues. The V gene end was trimmed by 6 bases and the J gene end by 0 bases; junction bases not matched to a gene: 12. CDR3 in DNA: TGCAGCGTCTCAGCCGGACAGGGCTGGATGAACACTGAAGCTTTCTTT. Amino acid sequence: CSVSAGQGWMNTEAFF.

The CDR3: CASSPNRQGFNYGYTF. The CDR3 nucleotides are TGTGCCAGCTCACCAAATAGACAGGGTTTTAACTATGGCTACACCTTC. J is TRBJ1-2 and V is TRBV18; TRBD1 matches 7 bases. V was pared by 2 bases and J by 1 base, with 7 bases of the junction left unmatched. The CDR3 totals 16 residues. The germline V gene has CDR1 KGHSH and CDR2 LQKENI.

This sequence joins TRBV9 and TRBJ1-2; D is possibly TRBD1 (5 bases). V shed 0 bases and J shed 8 bases, with 17 bases lying between them. This CDR3 region has 15 residues. CDR1 and CDR2 (germline): SGDLS, YYNGEE. The CDR3 loop is CASSVGGSEGKGYTF. The DNA for the CDR3 is TGTGCCAGCAGCGTAGGAGGATCGGAGGGGAAAGGCTACACCTTC.

The chain joins TRBV7-3 to TRBJ2-1, with 14 bases aligning to TRBD2. CDR3 size: 17 residues. Germline-derived CDR1 and CDR2 are SGHTA and FQGTGA. V was clipped by 5 bases and J by 9 bases; unmatched bases: 12. The CDR3 protein is CASSRQTGTSGSTEQFF. For the CDR3, the DNA is TGTGCCAGCAGCCGTCAGACCGGGACTAGCGGGAGTACTGAGCAGTTCTTC.

On this clone itself: The junction and the germline gene differ at one end; a read error may be behind it. The chain is built from TRBV6-5 and TRBJ1-2, with D perhaps TRBD1 (6 bases). This CDR3 comprises 14 residues. The germline gives CDR1 MNHEY, CDR2 SVGAGI. The CDR3 is CASSSRDQGSVGNF. CDR3 nucleotide sequence: TGTGCCAGCAGTTCCCGTGATCAGGGGAGTGTAGGAAACTTC.

This chain's CDR3 is CSVAPNSNQPQHF. CDR3 DNA: TGCAGCGTTGCACCTAATAGCAATCAGCCCCAGCATTTT. The chain joins TRBV29-1 to TRBJ1-5; no clear D gene. The V gene's germline CDR1 is SQVTM and CDR2 ANQGSEA. CDR3 size: 13 residues. The V end was cut by 4 bases, the J end by 0 bases, with 7 bases between.

CDR3 bases: TGCGCCAGCAGCTTAGCGGGGGGGCCCCACGAGCAGTACTTC. Its protein is CASSLAGGPHEQYF. This chain connects TRBV5-1 to TRBJ2-7, with 10 bases identical to TRBD2. This CDR3 is 14 amino acids long. Germline V gene lookup returns CDR1 SGHRS and CDR2 YFSETQ. Trimming at V came to 2 bases and at J to 5 bases, leaving 4 bases not matched to a gene. Complete variable domain (other parts from reference TRBV5-1 and TRBJ2-7): KAGVTQTPRYLIKTRGQQVTLSCSPISGHRSVSWYQQTPGQGLQFLFEYFSETQRNKGNFPGRFSGRQFSNSRSEMNVSTLELGDSALYLCASSLAGGPHEQYFGPGTRLTVT.

This chain connects TRBV28 to TRBJ2-7; 7 bases line up with TRBD2. CDR1 and CDR2 (germline): MDHEN, SYDVKM. Trimming took 1 base from V and 0 from J; bases not matched to a gene: 3. The CDR3 spans 15 residues. CDR3 sequence (DNA): TGTGCCAGCAGTTTATCCGGGACTAACTCCTACGAGCAGTACTTC. It specifies CASSLSGTNSYEQYF.

CDR3 loop: CASSPDNTDTQYF. Here the CDR3 DNA reads TGCGCCAGCAGCCCGGACAACACAGATACGCAGTATTTT. The V and J genes are TRBV5-1 and TRBJ2-3; a possible D gene is TRBD1 (5 bases). Trimming removed 4 bases at V and 2 bases at J, with 8 bases between. This CDR3 is built from 13 residues. The V gene's germline CDR1 is SGHRS and CDR2 YFSETQ.

The chain joins TRBV9 to TRBJ2-2, with 8 bases matching TRBD2. With 4 bases clipped from V and 3 bases from J, the junction kept 14 bases outside the gene matches. The CDR3 covers 18 residues. Germline V gene lookup returns CDR1 SGDLS and CDR2 YYNGEE. CDR3 nucleotides: TGTGCCAGCAGCCCCCGTTGGGAGATGCGGGGGGACACCGGGGAGCTGTTTTTT. This encodes CASSPRWEMRGDTGELFF.

The V and J genes are TRBV28 and TRBJ1-1, with TRBD1 identical over 9 bases. The CDR3 contains 15 residues. V shed 6 bases and J 4 bases; nucleotides not matched to a gene: 9. Per the germline V gene, CDR1 is MDHEN and CDR2 is SYDVKM. CDR3 sequence (DNA): TGTGCCAGCAGGTTACTACAGGGGGCAAGCACTGAAGCTTTCTTT. This sequence encodes CASRLLQGASTEAFF.

This chain uses TRBV29-1 with TRBJ1-2; no reliable D call. CDR1 is SQVTM and CDR2 is ANQGSEA in the germline V gene. Trimming took off 3 bases at V and 6 bases at J, with 11 bases between the two ends. The CDR3 extends over 12 amino acids. Here the CDR3 reads CSVDRIGDGYTF. DNA for the CDR3: TGCAGCGTTGACAGGATCGGTGATGGCTACACCTTC.

CDR3 region: CASSGDSYEQYF. In nucleotides, the CDR3 is TGTGCCAGCAGTGGGGACAGCTACGAGCAGTACTTC. This rearrangement joins TRBV2 to TRBJ2-7, with TRBD1 identical over 7 bases. Germline CDR1 and CDR2: SNHLY and FYNNEI. The trim removed 4 bases at V and 3 bases at J, leaving 0 bases unmatched. The CDR3 is 12 amino acids.

This chain links TRBV18 with TRBJ2-2, with a tentative D call TRBD1 (6 bases). The CDR3 covers 16 residues. The germline V and J ends were trimmed by 3 bases and 2 bases, with 13 bases remaining between them. Germline CDR1 reads KGHSH; CDR2 reads LQKENI. The CDR3 spells CASSPFGQTNTGELFF. The CDR3 bases are TGTGCCAGCTCACCGTTCGGACAGACAAACACCGGGGAGCTGTTTTTT. The full variable domain, in which reference TRBV18 and TRBJ2-2 provide the parts outside the CDR3, is NAGVMQNPRHLVRRRGQEARLRCSPMKGHSHVYWYRQLPEEGLKFMVYLQKENIIDESGMPKERFSAEFPKEGPSILRIQQVVRGDSAAYFCASSPFGQTNTGELFFGEGSRLTVL.

This clone was seen only once. V and J are TRBV5-1 and TRBJ2-5; tentative D call: TRBD1 (6 bases). Trimming removed 4 bases from V and 1 base from J, with 11 bases in between. Germline CDR1 and CDR2: SGHRS and YFSETQ. CDR3 length: 14 amino acids. The CDR3 nucleotides read TGCGCCAGCAGCGGTGGGGGCCTCCAAGAGACCCAGTACTTC. Protein product: CASSGGGLQETQYF.

In this sample, this clone turned up once. The CDR3 coding sequence is TGTGCCACCAGTGACCCCGGGACACCGAACACTGAAGCTTTCTTT. It yields the protein CATSDPGTPNTEAFF. This chain joins TRBV24-1 and TRBJ1-1; D perhaps matches TRBD1 (6 bases). Germline V gives CDR1 KGHDR, CDR2 SFDVKD. The CDR3 is 15 amino acids. V dropped 4 bases and J dropped 1 base, with 12 bases sitting between them.

This rearrangement joins TRBV11-1 to TRBJ2-7; D call uncertain. The V gene lost 6 bases and the J gene lost 3 bases, with 6 bases spanning the gap. The CDR3 sequence is 11 residues long. In germline, CDR1 is SGHAT, CDR2 FQDESV (reference sequence). The CDR3 here is CASSSSYEQYF. CDR3 nucleotide sequence: TGTGCCAGCAGTTCGAGCTACGAGCAGTACTTC.

The chain joins TRBV14 to TRBJ2-3; TRBD1 is a possible D gene (5 bases). The germline gives CDR1 SGHDN, CDR2 FVKESK. With 3 bases removed from V and 2 bases from J, the gap between germline ends came to 9 bases. The CDR3 runs to 14 residues. In DNA form, the CDR3 reads TGTGCCAGCAGCCACTTGACAGACACAGATACGCAGTATTTT. Its translation is CASSHLTDTDTQYF. The whole variable domain, filled in from reference TRBV14 and TRBJ2-3, reads EAGVTQFPSHSVIEKGQTVTLRCDPISGHDNLYWYRRVMGKEIKFLLHFVKESKQDESGMPNNRFLAERTGGTYSTLKVQPAELEDSGVYFCASSHLTDTDTQYFGPGTRLTVL.